The 12 T cell receptor beta chains presented below share a single source sample, sequenced in a study of T cells after yellow fever vaccination. TCRdb reprocessed the 5' RACE reads with MiXCR, giving one entry per CDR3 protein. The data show 500,000 to 700,000 distinct CDR3 sequences, 15% to 20% seen once. Sequenced material: PBMCs, taken 15 days after the yellow fever booster vaccination. These receptors originate from a man aged 25 to 40 who received the YFV17D yellow fever vaccine.

The chain employs TRBV9 and TRBJ2-7; 8 positions agree with TRBD2. The CDR3 has 15 amino acids. With 0 bases clipped from V and 7 bases from J, the junction kept 9 bases outside the gene matches. In germline, CDR1 is SGDLS, CDR2 YYNGEE. The CDR3 protein is CASSVEPAGVAEQYF. DNA for the CDR3: TGTGCCAGCAGCGTAGAGCCAGCGGGAGTAGCGGAGCAGTACTTC.

This clonotype showed up just a few times. The chain joins TRBV20-1 to TRBJ2-3, with 9 bases aligning to TRBD1. The CDR3 contains 17 residues. Germline lookup yields CDR1 DFQATT and CDR2 SNEGSKA (reference sequence). CDR3 DNA sequence: TGCAGCACCCACGGGGATTCGGGACAGGGTGCCGCAGATACGCAGTATTTT. Amino acid sequence: CSTHGDSGQGAADTQYF.

This clonotype turned up a few times. The chain has TRBV29-1 and TRBJ2-7, with a possible D match to TRBD2 (6 bases). Per germline, CDR1 SQVTM and CDR2 ANQGSEA. V gave up 3 bases and J gave up 0 bases, with 12 bases separating them. CDR3 size: 14 residues. The CDR3 nucleotides are TGCAGCGTTGACCTCGGGGGAGGCTCCTACGAGCAGTACTTC. Its translation is CSVDLGGGSYEQYF.

This clonotype was counted between two and nine times. This CDR3 is CASSLDPGVSEQYF. CDR3 coding DNA: TGTGCCAGCAGTTTAGATCCGGGAGTAAGCGAGCAGTACTTC. The chain has TRBV12-3 or TRBV12-4 and TRBJ2-7, with a weak D call TRBD2 (6 bases). This CDR3 is built from 14 residues. V lost 1 base, J lost 6 bases, and 13 bases lay in between.

The chain couples TRBV12-5 to TRBJ2-5; D is possibly TRBD2 (6 bases). The V end lost 2 bases, the J end lost 5 bases, and 15 bases lay between the germline ends. The germline CDR1 and CDR2 sequences are LGHNT and FRNRAP. CDR3 length equals 15 residues. Written as DNA, the CDR3 is TGTGCTAGTGGTTTGTGGCCCGGGGGAGTGGAGACCCAGTACTTC. Its protein is CASGLWPGGVETQYF.

There are a few counts of this clonotype. This CDR3 is CASSPNWDTTFTDTQYF. The CDR3 bases are TGTGCCAGCTCACCAAATTGGGACACAACATTCACAGATACGCAGTATTTT. V usage is TRBV18 and J usage is TRBJ2-3; the D gene is possibly TRBD1 (6 bases). The CDR3 loop spans 17 amino acids. The germline V gene has CDR1 KGHSH and CDR2 LQKENI. V was shortened by 2 bases and J by 2 bases, with 17 bases between the two germline ends.

This clonotype was seen more than once but under ten times. The chain links TRBV7-9 to TRBJ2-7, with 7 bases identical to TRBD1. The J segment lost 2 bases and the V segment lost 4 bases, leaving 8 bases of the junction unmatched. Germline values: CDR1 SEHNR, CDR2 FQNEAQ (reference sequence). The CDR3 has 15 residues. CDR3 nucleotides: TGTGCCAGCAGCTCCGCAGGGGGTACAGCCTACGAGCAGTACTTC. This translates into CASSSAGGTAYEQYF.

The chain links TRBV9 to TRBJ2-5, with TRBD1 matching over 9 bases. V gave up 3 bases and J gave up 0 bases; unmatched junction bases: 6. The CDR3 runs to 16 residues. From germline, CDR1 is SGDLS and CDR2 YYNGEE. The CDR3 loop is CASSGDREQYQETQYF. The CDR3 coding sequence is TGTGCCAGCAGCGGGGACAGGGAACAGTACCAAGAGACCCAGTACTTC.

Many counts were recorded for this clonotype. This chain uses TRBV7-9 with TRBJ2-7; possibly TRBD2 for D (6 bases). V dropped 5 bases and J dropped 0 bases, with 17 bases sitting between them. The germline V gene has CDR1 SEHNR and CDR2 FQNEAQ (reference sequence). The CDR3 is made up of 16 amino acids. The CDR3, as DNA: TGTGCCAGCAGCCAATTAAGCGGGCCCCTCTCCTACGAGCAGTACTTC. As protein: CASSQLSGPLSYEQYF.

The chain joins TRBV20-1 to TRBJ2-3; perhaps TRBD2 as D (6 bases). The CDR3 runs to 13 residues. Germline V CDR1 and CDR2: DFQATT, SNEGSKA (reference sequence). V was shortened by 4 bases and J by 5 bases, with 13 bases between the two germline ends. The CDR3 protein is CSAKKRALDTQYF. The CDR3 region has the DNA TGCAGTGCTAAGAAGCGGGCCCTAGATACGCAGTATTTT.

This clonotype was found once. The V gene is TRBV7-2, the J gene TRBJ2-7; TRBD1 matches at 8 bases. The CDR3 runs to 15 residues. The germline CDR1 and CDR2 sequences are SGHTA and FQGNSA. V lost 2 bases to trimming and J lost 6 bases; unmatched junction nucleotides: 9. CDR3 sequence (DNA): TGTGCCAGCAGCTTAACCCTGGACAGGGTGGGCGAGCAGTACTTC. Translated, it gives CASSLTLDRVGEQYF.

This clonotype was observed at least ten times. This chain joins TRBV10-3 and TRBJ2-2; perhaps TRBD2 as D (6 bases). The CDR3 length is 16 residues. Trimming cost V 8 bases and J 0 bases, with 16 bases left between them. Germline V CDR1 and CDR2: ENHRY, SYGVKD. The CDR3 nucleotides are TGTGCCATCTCAGGCGCGGGACCGTCGAACACCGGGGAGCTGTTTTTT. This gives the protein CAISGAGPSNTGELFF.